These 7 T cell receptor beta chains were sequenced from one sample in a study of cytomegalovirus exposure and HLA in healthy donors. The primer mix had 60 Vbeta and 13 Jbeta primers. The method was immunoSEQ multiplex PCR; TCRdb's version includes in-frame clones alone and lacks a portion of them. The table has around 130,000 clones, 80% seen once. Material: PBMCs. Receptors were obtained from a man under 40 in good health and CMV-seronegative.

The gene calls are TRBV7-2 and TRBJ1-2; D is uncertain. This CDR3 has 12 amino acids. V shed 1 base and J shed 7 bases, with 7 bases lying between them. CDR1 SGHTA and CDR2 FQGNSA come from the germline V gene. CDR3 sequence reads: CASSLEEGGYTF. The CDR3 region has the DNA TGTGCCAGCAGCTTAGAGGAGGGTGGCTACACCTTC.

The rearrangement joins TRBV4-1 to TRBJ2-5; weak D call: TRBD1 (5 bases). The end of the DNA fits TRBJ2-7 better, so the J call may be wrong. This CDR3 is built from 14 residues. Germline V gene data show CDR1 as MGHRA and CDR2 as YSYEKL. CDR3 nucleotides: TGCGCCAGCAGCCCCGGGCAGGGTAAACACGAGCAGTACTTC. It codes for CASSPGQGKHEQYF.

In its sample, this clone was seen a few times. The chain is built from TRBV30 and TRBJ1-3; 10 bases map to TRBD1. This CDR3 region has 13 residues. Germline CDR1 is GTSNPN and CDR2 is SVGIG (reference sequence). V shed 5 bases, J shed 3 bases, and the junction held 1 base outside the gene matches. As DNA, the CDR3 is TGTGCCTGGGACAGGGGGCATGGAAACACCATATATTTT. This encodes CAWDRGHGNTIYF.

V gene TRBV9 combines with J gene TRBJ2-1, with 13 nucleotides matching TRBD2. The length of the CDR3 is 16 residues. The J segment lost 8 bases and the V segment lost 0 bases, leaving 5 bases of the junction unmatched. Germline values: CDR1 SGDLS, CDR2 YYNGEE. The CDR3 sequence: CASSVERTSGRHEQFF. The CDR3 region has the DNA TGTGCCAGCAGCGTAGAGAGGACTAGCGGGAGACATGAGCAGTTCTTC. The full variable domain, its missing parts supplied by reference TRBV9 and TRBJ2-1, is DSGVTQTPKHLITATGQRVTLRCSPRSGDLSVYWYQQSLDQGLQFLIQYYNGEERAKGNILERFSAQQFPDLHSELNLSSLELGDSALYFCASSVERTSGRHEQFFGPGTRLTVL.

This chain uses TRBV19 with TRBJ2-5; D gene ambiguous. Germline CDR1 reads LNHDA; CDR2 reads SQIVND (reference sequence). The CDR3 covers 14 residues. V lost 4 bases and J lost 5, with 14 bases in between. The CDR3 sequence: CASSTARSAETQYF. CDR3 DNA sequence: TGTGCCAGTAGTACCGCGCGTTCCGCGGAGACCCAGTACTTC.

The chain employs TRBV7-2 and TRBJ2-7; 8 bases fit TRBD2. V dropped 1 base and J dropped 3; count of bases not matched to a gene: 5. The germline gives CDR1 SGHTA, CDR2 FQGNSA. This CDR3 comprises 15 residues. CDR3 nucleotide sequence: TGTGCCAGCAGCTTAGTACGTAGCGGGGACTACGAGCAGTACTTC. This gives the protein CASSLVRSGDYEQYF.

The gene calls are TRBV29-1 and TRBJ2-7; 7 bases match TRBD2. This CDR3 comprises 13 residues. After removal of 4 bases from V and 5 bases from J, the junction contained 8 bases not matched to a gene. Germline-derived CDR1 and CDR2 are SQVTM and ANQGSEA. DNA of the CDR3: TGCAGCGTTGTAGGCAGGAGCGGGAACGAGCAGTACTTC. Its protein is CSVVGRSGNEQYF.